The following is a T cell receptor beta chain sequence with its context. What it binds is not known. The sample is drawn from a study of a mutant IDH1 vaccine in newly diagnosed glioma. Study-level background: In weeks 1, 3, 5, 7, 11, 15, 19 and 23, patients were immunized, eight times in all. Patients previously underwent radiotherapy, temozolomide, or both, and most underwent both. An approximately 62% male, around 38% female split and a mean age of about 40 years characterized treated patients. Investigators started vaccination 4-6 weeks after radiotherapy alone, or with temozolomide cycles.

Germline-derived CDR1 and CDR2 are MNHEY and SMNVEV (reference sequence). This CDR3 region has 16 residues. J gave up 3 bases and V 4 bases, and 7 bases lay outside the gene matches. Time point given: week 23, last vaccination. The content of each vaccine dose was 300 ug of mutant IDH1 20-mer peptide, and topical imiquimod accompanied it. Sequencing was performed with immunoSEQ multiplex PCR; in TCRdb, only in-frame clones are kept and a portion is missing. The sample lists 70,000 to 90,000 clones, approximately 85% occurring once. Sequenced material: PBMCs, taken from a glioma patient whose treatment included an IDH1 peptide vaccine. The TCR comes from a man aged 25-40 years with glioma. Some clones in this sample may be carry-over from other donors' samples. The genes are TRBV27 and TRBJ2-2; 8 bases align to TRBD1. CDR3 residues: CASSSGLDRDTGELFF. CDR3 in DNA: TGTGCCAGCAGTTCGGGCCTGGACAGGGACACCGGGGAGCTGTTTTTT.